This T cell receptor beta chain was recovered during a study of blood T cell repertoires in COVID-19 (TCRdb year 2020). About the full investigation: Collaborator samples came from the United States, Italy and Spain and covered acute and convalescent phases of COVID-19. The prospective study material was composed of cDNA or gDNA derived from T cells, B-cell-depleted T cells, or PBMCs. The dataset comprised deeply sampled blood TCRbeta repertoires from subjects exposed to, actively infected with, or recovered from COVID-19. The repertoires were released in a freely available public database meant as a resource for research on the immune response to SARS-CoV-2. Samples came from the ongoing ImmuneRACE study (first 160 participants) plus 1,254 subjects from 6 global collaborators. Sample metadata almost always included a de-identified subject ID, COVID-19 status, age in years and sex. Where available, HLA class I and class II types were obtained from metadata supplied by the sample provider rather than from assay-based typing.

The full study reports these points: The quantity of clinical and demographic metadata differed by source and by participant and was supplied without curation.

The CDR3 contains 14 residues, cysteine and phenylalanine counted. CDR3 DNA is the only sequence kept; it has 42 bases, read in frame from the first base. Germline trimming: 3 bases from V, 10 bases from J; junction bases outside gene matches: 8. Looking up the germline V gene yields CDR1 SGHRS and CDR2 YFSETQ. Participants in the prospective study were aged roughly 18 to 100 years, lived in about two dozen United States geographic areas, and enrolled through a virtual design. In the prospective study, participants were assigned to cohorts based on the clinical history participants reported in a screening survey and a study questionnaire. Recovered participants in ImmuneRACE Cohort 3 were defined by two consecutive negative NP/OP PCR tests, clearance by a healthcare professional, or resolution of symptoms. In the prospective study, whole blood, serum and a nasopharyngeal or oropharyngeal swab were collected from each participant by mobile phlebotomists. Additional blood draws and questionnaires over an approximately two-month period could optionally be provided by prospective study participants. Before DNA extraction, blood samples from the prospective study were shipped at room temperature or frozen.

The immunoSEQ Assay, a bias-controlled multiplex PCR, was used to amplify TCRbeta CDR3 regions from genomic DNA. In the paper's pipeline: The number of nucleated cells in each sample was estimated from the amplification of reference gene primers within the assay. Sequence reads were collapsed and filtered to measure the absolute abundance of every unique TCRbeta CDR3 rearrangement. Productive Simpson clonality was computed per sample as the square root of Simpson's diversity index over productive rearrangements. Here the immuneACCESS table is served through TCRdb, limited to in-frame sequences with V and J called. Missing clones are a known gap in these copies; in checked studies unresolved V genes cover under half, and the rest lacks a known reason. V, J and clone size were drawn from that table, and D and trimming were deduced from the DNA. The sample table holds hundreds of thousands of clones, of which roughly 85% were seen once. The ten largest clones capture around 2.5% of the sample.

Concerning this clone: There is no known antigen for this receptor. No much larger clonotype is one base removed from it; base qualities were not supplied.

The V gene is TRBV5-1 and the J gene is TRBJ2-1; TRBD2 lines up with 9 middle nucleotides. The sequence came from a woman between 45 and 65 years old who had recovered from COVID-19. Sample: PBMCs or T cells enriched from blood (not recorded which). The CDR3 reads CASSWTPTSGEQFF. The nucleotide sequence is TGCGCCAGCAGCTGGACCCCGACTAGCGGCGAGCAGTTCTTC.